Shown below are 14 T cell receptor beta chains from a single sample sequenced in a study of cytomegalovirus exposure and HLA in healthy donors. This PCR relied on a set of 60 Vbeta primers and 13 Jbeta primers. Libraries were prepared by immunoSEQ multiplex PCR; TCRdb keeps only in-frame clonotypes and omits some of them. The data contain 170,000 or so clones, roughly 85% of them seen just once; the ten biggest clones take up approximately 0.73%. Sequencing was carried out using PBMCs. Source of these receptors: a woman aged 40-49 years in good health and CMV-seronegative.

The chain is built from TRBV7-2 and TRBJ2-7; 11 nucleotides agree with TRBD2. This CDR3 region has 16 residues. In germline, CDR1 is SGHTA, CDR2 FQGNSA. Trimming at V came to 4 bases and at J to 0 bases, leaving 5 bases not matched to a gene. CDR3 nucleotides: TGTGCCAGCAGCTGGATAGCGGGAGGGCCCTCCTACGAGCAGTACTTC. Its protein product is CASSWIAGGPSYEQYF. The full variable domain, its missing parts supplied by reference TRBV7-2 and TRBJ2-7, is GAGVSQSPSNKVTEKGKDVELRCDPISGHTALYWYRQSLGQGLEFLIYFQGNSAPDKSGLPSDRFSAERTGGSVSTLTIQRTQQEDSAVYLCASSWIAGGPSYEQYFGPGTRLTVT.

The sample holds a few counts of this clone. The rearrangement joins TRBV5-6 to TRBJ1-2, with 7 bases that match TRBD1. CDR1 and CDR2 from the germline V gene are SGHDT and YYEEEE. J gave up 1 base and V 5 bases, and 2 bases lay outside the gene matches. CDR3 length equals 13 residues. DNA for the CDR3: TGTGCCAGCAGTTACAGGGGTAACTATGGCTACACCTTC. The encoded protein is CASSYRGNYGYTF.

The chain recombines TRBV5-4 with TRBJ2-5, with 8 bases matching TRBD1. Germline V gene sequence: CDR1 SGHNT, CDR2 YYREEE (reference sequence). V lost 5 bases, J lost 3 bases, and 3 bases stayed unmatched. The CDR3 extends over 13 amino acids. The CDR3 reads CASSPQGEETQYF. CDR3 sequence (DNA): TGTGCCAGCAGTCCACAGGGGGAAGAGACCCAGTACTTC.

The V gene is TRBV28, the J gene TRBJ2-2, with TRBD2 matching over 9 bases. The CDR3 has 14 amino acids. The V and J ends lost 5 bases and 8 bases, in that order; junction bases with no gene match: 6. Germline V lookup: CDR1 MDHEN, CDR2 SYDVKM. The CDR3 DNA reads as TGTGCCAGCAGTAGGACTAGCGTGTCGGGGGAGCTGTTTTTT. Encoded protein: CASSRTSVSGELFF.

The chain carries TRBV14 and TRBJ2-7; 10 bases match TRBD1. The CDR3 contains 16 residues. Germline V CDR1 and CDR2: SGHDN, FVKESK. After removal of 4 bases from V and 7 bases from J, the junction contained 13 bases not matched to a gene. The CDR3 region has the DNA TGTGCCAGCAGCCCGCGACAGGGGGCGTATTCCCGGGAGCAGTACTTC. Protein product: CASSPRQGAYSREQYF.

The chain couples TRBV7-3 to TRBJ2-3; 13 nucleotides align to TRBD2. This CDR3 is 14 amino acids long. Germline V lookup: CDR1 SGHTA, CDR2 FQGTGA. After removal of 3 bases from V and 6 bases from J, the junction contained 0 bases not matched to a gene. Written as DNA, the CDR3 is TGTGCCAGCAGCTTGACTAGCGGGAGGGATACGCAGTATTTT. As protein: CASSLTSGRDTQYF.

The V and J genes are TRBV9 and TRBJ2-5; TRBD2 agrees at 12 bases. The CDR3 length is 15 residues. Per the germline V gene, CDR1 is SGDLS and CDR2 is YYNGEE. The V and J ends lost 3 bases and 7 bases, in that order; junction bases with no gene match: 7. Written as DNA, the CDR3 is TGTGCCAGCAGCGGATCTAGCGGGGGGGCGGTGACCCAGTACTTC. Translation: CASSGSSGGAVTQYF.

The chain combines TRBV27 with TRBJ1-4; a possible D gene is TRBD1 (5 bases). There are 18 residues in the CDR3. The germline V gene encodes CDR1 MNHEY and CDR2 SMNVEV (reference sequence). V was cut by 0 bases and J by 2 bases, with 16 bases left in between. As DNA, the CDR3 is TGTGCCAGCAGTTTATCGCCAGGGATAAAGAAGACTAATGAAAAACTGTTTTTT. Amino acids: CASSLSPGIKKTNEKLFF.

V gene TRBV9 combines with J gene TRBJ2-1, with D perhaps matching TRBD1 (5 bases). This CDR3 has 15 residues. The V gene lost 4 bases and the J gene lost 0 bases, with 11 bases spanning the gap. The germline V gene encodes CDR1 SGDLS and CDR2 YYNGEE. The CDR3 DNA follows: TGTGCCAGCAGCCCGACAGATAGCTCCTACAATGAGCAGTTCTTC. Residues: CASSPTDSSYNEQFF.

DNA for the CDR3: TGTGCCAGCAGCCAAACCGGGACAGGGCCGTACGAGCAGTACTTC. Its protein product is CASSQTGTGPYEQYF. V gene TRBV11-3 combines with J gene TRBJ2-7, with 9 bases that match TRBD1. The junction had 9 bases not matched to a gene; V was cut back by 5 bases and J by 4 bases. CDR1 is SGHNT and CDR2 is YENEEA in the germline V gene. The CDR3 contains 15 residues.

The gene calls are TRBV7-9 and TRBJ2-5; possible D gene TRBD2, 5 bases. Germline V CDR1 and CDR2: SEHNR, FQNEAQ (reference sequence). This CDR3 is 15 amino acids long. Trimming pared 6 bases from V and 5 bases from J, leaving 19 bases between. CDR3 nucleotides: TGTGCCAGCAGGGGCCTAGCAGTAAATCGGGAGACCCAGTACTTC. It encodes CASRGLAVNRETQYF.

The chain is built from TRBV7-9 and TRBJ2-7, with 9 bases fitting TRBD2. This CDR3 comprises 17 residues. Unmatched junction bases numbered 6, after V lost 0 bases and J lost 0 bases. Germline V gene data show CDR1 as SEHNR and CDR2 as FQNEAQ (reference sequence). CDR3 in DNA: TGTGCCAGCAGCTTAGCCACTGGTAGCGGGAGCTCCTACGAGCAGTACTTC. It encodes CASSLATGSGSSYEQYF.

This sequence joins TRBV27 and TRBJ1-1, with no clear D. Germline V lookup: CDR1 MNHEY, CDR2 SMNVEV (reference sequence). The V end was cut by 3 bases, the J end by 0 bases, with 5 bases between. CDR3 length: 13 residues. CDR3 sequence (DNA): TGTGCCAGCAGTTTTCTCCTGAACACTGAAGCTTTCTTT. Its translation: CASSFLLNTEAFF.

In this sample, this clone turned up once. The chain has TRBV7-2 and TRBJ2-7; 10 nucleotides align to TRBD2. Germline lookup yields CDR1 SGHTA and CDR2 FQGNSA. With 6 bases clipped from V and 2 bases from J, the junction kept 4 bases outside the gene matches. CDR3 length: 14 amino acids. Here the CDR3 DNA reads TGTGCCAGCAGACCCCTAGCGGGAGCCTACGAGCAGTACTTC. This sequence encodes CASRPLAGAYEQYF.